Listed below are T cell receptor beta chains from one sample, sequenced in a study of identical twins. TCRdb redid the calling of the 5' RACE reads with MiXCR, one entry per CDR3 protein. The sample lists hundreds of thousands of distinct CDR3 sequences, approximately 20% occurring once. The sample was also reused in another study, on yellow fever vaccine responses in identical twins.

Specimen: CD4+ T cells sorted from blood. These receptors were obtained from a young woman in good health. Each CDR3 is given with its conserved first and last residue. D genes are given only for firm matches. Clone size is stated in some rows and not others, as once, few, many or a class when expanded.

CDR3 protein: CASSQDIYSGANVLTF; CDR3 DNA: TGTGCCAGCAGCCAAGACATTTACTCTGGGGCCAACGTCCTGACTTTC; J gene: TRBJ2-6; D gene: .; V gene: TRBV14; clone size: .
CDR3 protein: CASGKALYGYTF; CDR3 DNA: TGTGCCAGTGGGAAGGCTCTCTATGGCTACACCTTC; J gene: TRBJ1-2; D gene: .; V gene: TRBV27; clone size: .
CDR3 protein: CASSPVSSSNQPQHF; CDR3 DNA: TGTGCCAGCAGTCCCGTTAGTTCTAGCAATCAGCCCCAGCATTTT; J gene: TRBJ1-5; D gene: .; V gene: TRBV28; clone size: .
CDR3 protein: CASSLTWSSYEQYF; CDR3 DNA: TGTGCCAGCAGCTTAACTTGGAGCTCCTACGAGCAGTACTTC; J gene: TRBJ2-7; D gene: .; V gene: TRBV7-6; clone size: .
CDR3 protein: CSALGNRETQYF; CDR3 DNA: TGCAGTGCCCTTGGTAATCGAGAGACCCAGTACTTC; J gene: TRBJ2-5; D gene: .; V gene: TRBV20-1; clone size: few
CDR3 protein: CASSEGRLAVYEQYF; CDR3 DNA: TGCGCCAGCAGTGAAGGGAGACTAGCGGTATACGAGCAGTACTTC; J gene: TRBJ2-7; D gene: TRBD2; V gene: TRBV10-2; clone size: few
CDR3 protein: CSARQAGGGYGYTF; CDR3 DNA: TGCAGTGCTAGACAGGCAGGGGGCGGCTATGGCTACACCTTC; J gene: TRBJ1-2; D gene: TRBD1; V gene: TRBV20-1; clone size: once
CDR3 protein: CASTPWEGNYGYTF; CDR3 DNA: TGTGCCAGTACCCCGTGGGAGGGGAACTATGGCTACACCTTC; J gene: TRBJ1-2; D gene: .; V gene: TRBV2; clone size: .
CDR3 protein: CASGGQGATGELFF; CDR3 DNA: TGTGCCAGCGGAGGACAGGGTGCAACCGGGGAGCTGTTTTTT; J gene: TRBJ2-2; D gene: TRBD1; V gene: TRBV12-3/TRBV12-4; clone size: few
CDR3 protein: CASVGRGYGYTF; CDR3 DNA: TGTGCCAGCGTCGGAAGGGGTTATGGCTACACCTTC; J gene: TRBJ1-2; D gene: .; V gene: TRBV6-5; clone size: .
CDR3 protein: CASKRGSGGPSTDTQYF; CDR3 DNA: TGCGCCAGCAAGCGGGGTAGCGGGGGACCTAGCACAGATACGCAGTATTTT; J gene: TRBJ2-3; D gene: TRBD2; V gene: TRBV5-1; clone size: .
CDR3 protein: CASSSGLYNEQFF; CDR3 DNA: TGTGCCAGCAGCTCTGGACTATACAATGAGCAGTTCTTC; J gene: TRBJ2-1; D gene: .; V gene: TRBV7-2; clone size: .
CDR3 protein: CASSLVASRSYNEQFF; CDR3 DNA: TGCGCCAGCAGCTTGGTTGCTAGTAGATCCTACAATGAGCAGTTCTTC; J gene: TRBJ2-1; D gene: .; V gene: TRBV5-1; clone size: .
CDR3 protein: CASSTWWGTTKETQYF; CDR3 DNA: TGTGCCAGCAGCACTTGGTGGGGCACAACTAAAGAGACCCAGTACTTC; J gene: TRBJ2-5; D gene: .; V gene: TRBV5-6; clone size: few
CDR3 protein: CSAPDQSGQPQHF; CDR3 DNA: TGCAGTGCCCCGGATCAGAGTGGACAGCCCCAGCATTTT; J gene: TRBJ1-5; D gene: .; V gene: TRBV20-1; clone size: .
CDR3 protein: CSVATSGGADTQYF; CDR3 DNA: TGCAGCGTTGCGACTAGCGGGGGCGCAGATACGCAGTATTTT; J gene: TRBJ2-3; D gene: TRBD2; V gene: TRBV29-1; clone size: .
CDR3 protein: CASSRIIGESNTGELFF; CDR3 DNA: TGCGCCAGCAGCCGTATTATAGGGGAGTCGAACACCGGGGAGCTGTTTTTT; J gene: TRBJ2-2; D gene: .; V gene: TRBV5-1; clone size: .
CDR3 protein: CATSDLHKTGELFF; CDR3 DNA: TGTGCCACCAGTGATTTGCATAAAACCGGGGAGCTGTTTTTT; J gene: TRBJ2-2; D gene: .; V gene: TRBV24-1; clone size: few
CDR3 protein: CSAPDLPPRAFF; CDR3 DNA: TGCAGTGCTCCCGACTTGCCCCCACGGGCTTTCTTT; J gene: TRBJ1-1; D gene: .; V gene: TRBV20-1; clone size: few
CDR3 protein: CASSVLAGRNNEQFF; CDR3 DNA: TGTGCCAGCAGTGTTCTAGCGGGCCGCAACAATGAGCAGTTCTTC; J gene: TRBJ2-1; D gene: TRBD2; V gene: TRBV28; clone size: .
CDR3 protein: CASSEIGTSGRETQYF; CDR3 DNA: TGTGCCAGCAGTGAGATCGGGACTAGCGGGAGGGAGACCCAGTACTTC; J gene: TRBJ2-5; D gene: TRBD2; V gene: TRBV25-1; clone size: few
CDR3 protein: CASSSGTSGGAGTQYF; CDR3 DNA: TGTGCCAGCAGCTCCGGGACTAGCGGGGGGGCCGGGACGCAGTATTTT; J gene: TRBJ2-3; D gene: TRBD2; V gene: TRBV7-8; clone size: .
CDR3 protein: CASSLGGTAIQPQHF; CDR3 DNA: TGTGCCAGCAGCTTAGGGGGGACGGCCATTCAGCCCCAGCATTTT; J gene: TRBJ1-5; D gene: .; V gene: TRBV7-2; clone size: .
CDR3 protein: CAISERAGGNTIYF; CDR3 DNA: TGTGCCATCAGTGAGCGGGCTGGAGGAAACACCATATATTTT; J gene: TRBJ1-3; D gene: .; V gene: TRBV10-3; clone size: .
CDR3 protein: CSARTGSYEQYF; CDR3 DNA: TGCAGTGCAAGGACCGGGTCTTACGAGCAGTACTTC; J gene: TRBJ2-7; D gene: .; V gene: TRBV20-1; clone size: .
CDR3 protein: CASTLSGRDNEQFF; CDR3 DNA: TGTGCCAGCACGCTAAGCGGGAGGGACAATGAGCAGTTCTTC; J gene: TRBJ2-1; D gene: TRBD2; V gene: TRBV3-1; clone size: many
CDR3 protein: CASSLQSGGTDTQYF; CDR3 DNA: TGCGCCAGCAGCTTGCAGTCGGGGGGCACAGATACGCAGTATTTT; J gene: TRBJ2-3; D gene: .; V gene: TRBV5-1; clone size: .
CDR3 protein: CASSVLAGALNEQFF; CDR3 DNA: TGTGCCAGCAGCGTCCTAGCGGGAGCCTTAAATGAGCAGTTCTTC; J gene: TRBJ2-1; D gene: TRBD2; V gene: TRBV7-9; clone size: few
CDR3 protein: CASSQRQRTDTQYF; CDR3 DNA: TGTGCCAGCAGTCAGAGGCAGCGCACAGATACGCAGTATTTT; J gene: TRBJ2-3; D gene: .; V gene: TRBV3-1; clone size: few
CDR3 protein: CASRPRQGAATEAFF; CDR3 DNA: TGTGCCAGCAGGCCTCGACAGGGGGCGGCAACTGAAGCTTTCTTT; J gene: TRBJ1-1; D gene: TRBD1; V gene: TRBV12-3/TRBV12-4; clone size: few
CDR3 protein: CAISVDGLAGGLGYEQYF; CDR3 DNA: TGTGCCATCAGTGTTGATGGGCTAGCGGGAGGTTTAGGCTACGAGCAGTACTTC; J gene: TRBJ2-7; D gene: TRBD2; V gene: TRBV10-3; clone size: .
CDR3 protein: CASSSPGTQALYEQYF; CDR3 DNA: TGTGCCAGTAGTAGCCCAGGGACCCAGGCTCTTTACGAGCAGTACTTC; J gene: TRBJ2-7; D gene: .; V gene: TRBV19; clone size: few
CDR3 protein: CATSRDLVWLAGVVEIYEQFF; CDR3 DNA: TGTGCCACCAGCAGAGATCTTGTGTGGCTAGCGGGGGTCGTAGAGATCTATGAGCAGTTCTTC; J gene: TRBJ2-1; D gene: TRBD2; V gene: TRBV15; clone size: .
CDR3 protein: CSARRGFSYNEQFF; CDR3 DNA: TGCAGTGCTAGAAGGGGCTTCTCCTACAATGAGCAGTTCTTC; J gene: TRBJ2-1; D gene: .; V gene: TRBV20-1; clone size: .
CDR3 protein: CASSQGDRSTDTQYF; CDR3 DNA: TGTGCCAGCAGCCAAGGGGACAGAAGCACAGATACGCAGTATTTT; J gene: TRBJ2-3; D gene: TRBD1; V gene: TRBV3-1; clone size: .
CDR3 protein: CASSLAIAPSSYNEQFF; CDR3 DNA: TGTGCCAGCAGCTTAGCTATAGCACCGAGCTCCTACAATGAGCAGTTCTTC; J gene: TRBJ2-1; D gene: .; V gene: TRBV11-2; clone size: few
CDR3 protein: CSASPNRVFFNEQFF; CDR3 DNA: TGCAGTGCTAGCCCAAACAGGGTATTTTTCAATGAGCAGTTCTTC; J gene: TRBJ2-1; D gene: .; V gene: TRBV20-1; clone size: few
CDR3 protein: CAISERGQHTEAFF; CDR3 DNA: TGTGCCATCAGTGAGAGGGGACAACACACTGAAGCTTTCTTT; J gene: TRBJ1-1; D gene: .; V gene: TRBV10-3; clone size: .
CDR3 protein: CASSLYPGQITGELFF; CDR3 DNA: TGTGCCAGCAGCTTATACCCGGGACAGATCACCGGGGAGCTGTTTTTT; J gene: TRBJ2-2; D gene: TRBD1; V gene: TRBV7-8; clone size: few
CDR3 protein: CSARQGTYEQYF; CDR3 DNA: TGCAGCGCCCGACAGGGAACCTACGAGCAGTACTTC; J gene: TRBJ2-7; D gene: TRBD1; V gene: TRBV29-1; clone size: .
CDR3 protein: CASSLTQGRRTEAFF; CDR3 DNA: TGTGCCAGCAGCTTAACTCAGGGGAGGCGTACTGAAGCTTTCTTT; J gene: TRBJ1-1; D gene: .; V gene: TRBV7-3; clone size: .
CDR3 protein: CASSTTNYGYTF; CDR3 DNA: TGTGCCAGCAGCACAACTAACTATGGCTACACCTTC; J gene: TRBJ1-2; D gene: .; V gene: TRBV28; clone size: .
CDR3 protein: CASSPTTGLGGAFF; CDR3 DNA: TGTGCCAGCAGCCCTACGACAGGGCTCGGAGGAGCTTTCTTT; J gene: TRBJ1-1; D gene: TRBD1; V gene: TRBV7-9; clone size: .
CDR3 protein: CASSLRGFGNTIYF; CDR3 DNA: TGTGCCAGCAGTTTAAGGGGTTTTGGAAACACCATATATTTT; J gene: TRBJ1-3; D gene: .; V gene: TRBV12-3/TRBV12-4; clone size: .